The rows below give T cell receptor beta chains drawn from one sample of a study of control samples from healthy donors and cancer patients. Sequenced by immunoSEQ multiplex PCR; TCRdb stores in-frame clones only, minus some. The repertoire holds approximately 100,000 clones, with over 65% as singletons. Sequenced: blood. These TCRs come from a woman aged 40 to 50 in good health. Each CDR3 is given with its conserved first and last residue. The order of the fields is V gene, D gene, J gene, clone size, CDR3 DNA, CDR3 protein. A D gene is named only where the DNA matches it firmly. Some rows mark clone size as missing; the rest say once, few, many or name a class of expanded clone.

>TRBV10-3|TRBD1|TRBJ2-4|.
TGTGCCATCAGTGATAACAGGGGGGTGGCCAAAAACATTCAGTACTTC
CAISDNRGVAKNIQYF
>TRBV5-4|.|TRBJ1-2|.
TGTGCCAGCAGCTACACCCGGGGCGTCGGGGATTTCTATGGCTACACCTTC
CASSYTRGVGDFYGYTF
>TRBV9|.|TRBJ1-1|.
TGTGCCAGCAGCGTAGAGATATTGAACACTGAAGCTTTCTTT
CASSVEILNTEAFF
>TRBV7-8|.|TRBJ1-4|few
TGTGCCAGCAGCCCAAAGACAGTTAATGAAAAACTGTTTTTT
CASSPKTVNEKLFF
>TRBV7-2|TRBD1|TRBJ2-7|.
TGTGCCAGCAGCTTAGGGACAGGTACCTACGAGCAGTACTTC
CASSLGTGTYEQYF
>TRBV7-9|TRBD2|TRBJ2-3|.
TGTGCCAGCAGCCGGACTAGCGGGGGGCGCGGCACAGATACGCAGTATTTT
CASSRTSGGRGTDTQYF
>TRBV18|TRBD1|TRBJ1-5|.
TGTGCCAGCTCACCGACAGGGCTCGAGCCCCAGCATTTT
CASSPTGLEPQHF
>TRBV7-9|TRBD2|TRBJ2-1|few
TGTGCCAGCAGCTTGGAGGGACTAGCGGGAGGGGATGAGCAGTTCTTC
CASSLEGLAGGDEQFF
>TRBV5-6|.|TRBJ1-5|.
TGTGCCAGCAGCTTAAGGGGTAGCAATCAGCCCCAGCATTTT
CASSLRGSNQPQHF
>TRBV12-3/TRBV12-4|.|TRBJ2-7|.
TGTGCCAGCAGCCCCTCGGGGGTTCACGAGCAGTACTTC
CASSPSGVHEQYF